This record concerns one TCR beta chain sequence. CDR3 length equals 15 residues. V shed 6 bases and J shed 4 bases, with 16 bases lying between them. Germline CDR1 SGHRS, CDR2 YFSETQ. This record belongs to a study of OX40 agonist ivuxolimab in advanced cancers. Background on the study: It was ivuxolimab, an agonistic anti-OX40 (CD134) antibody, that patients were treated with. Among those enrolled, mean age was about 58 years (range about 23 to 79) and about 79% were male.

The repertoire was sequenced with immunoSEQ multiplex PCR; TCRdb's copy has only in-frame clones and lacks some. Of fewer than 35,000 clones listed, approximately 89% are singletons. This TCR was sampled from an adult with an advanced solid tumor such as melanoma, head and neck, liver or kidney cancer. The sequences come from CD4+ or CD8+ T cells sorted from blood, collected in a trial of the OX40 agonist ivuxolimab. The rearrangement uses TRBV5-1 and TRBJ2-2, with no clear D. The CDR3 bases are TGCGCCAGCACCGAGGTACCCCTGGGCACCGGGGAGCTGTTTTTT. Translation gives CASTEVPLGTGELFF.